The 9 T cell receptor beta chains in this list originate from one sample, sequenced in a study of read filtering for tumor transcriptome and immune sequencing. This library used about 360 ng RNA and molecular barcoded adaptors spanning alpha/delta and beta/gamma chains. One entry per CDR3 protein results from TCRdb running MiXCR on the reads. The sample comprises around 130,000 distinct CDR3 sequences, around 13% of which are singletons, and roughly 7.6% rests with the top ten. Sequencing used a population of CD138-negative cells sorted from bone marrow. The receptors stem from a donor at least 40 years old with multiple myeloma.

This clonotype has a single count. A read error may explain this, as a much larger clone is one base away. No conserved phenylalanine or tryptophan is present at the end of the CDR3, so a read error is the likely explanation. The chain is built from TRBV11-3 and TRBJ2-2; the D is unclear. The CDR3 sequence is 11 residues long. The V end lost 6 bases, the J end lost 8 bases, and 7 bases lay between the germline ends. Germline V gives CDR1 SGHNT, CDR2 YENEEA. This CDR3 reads CASRGAGELFY. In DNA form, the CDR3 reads TGTGCCAGCAGGGGTGCAGGGGAGCTGTTTTAT.

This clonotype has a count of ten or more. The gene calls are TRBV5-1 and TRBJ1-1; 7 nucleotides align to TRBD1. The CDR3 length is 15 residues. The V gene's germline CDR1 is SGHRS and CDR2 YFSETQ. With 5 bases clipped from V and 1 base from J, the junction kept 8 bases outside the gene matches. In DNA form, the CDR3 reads TGCGCCAGCAGTACCACAACAGGGGCGAACACTGAAGCTTTCTTT. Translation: CASSTTTGANTEAFF.

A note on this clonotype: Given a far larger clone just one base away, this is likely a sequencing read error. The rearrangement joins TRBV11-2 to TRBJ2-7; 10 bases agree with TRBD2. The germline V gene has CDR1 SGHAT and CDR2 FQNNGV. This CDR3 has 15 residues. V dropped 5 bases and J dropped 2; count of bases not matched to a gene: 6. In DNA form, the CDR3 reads TGTGCCAGCAGCCCCAGGACTAGCGGCACCTACGAGCAGTACTTC. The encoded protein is CASSPRTSGTYEQYF.

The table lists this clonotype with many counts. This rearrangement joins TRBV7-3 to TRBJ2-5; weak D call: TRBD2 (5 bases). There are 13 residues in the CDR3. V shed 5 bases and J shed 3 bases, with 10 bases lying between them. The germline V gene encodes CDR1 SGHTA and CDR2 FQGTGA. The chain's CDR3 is CASSPGAEETQYF. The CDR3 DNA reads TGTGCCAGCAGCCCTGGAGCGGAAGAGACCCAGTACTTC.

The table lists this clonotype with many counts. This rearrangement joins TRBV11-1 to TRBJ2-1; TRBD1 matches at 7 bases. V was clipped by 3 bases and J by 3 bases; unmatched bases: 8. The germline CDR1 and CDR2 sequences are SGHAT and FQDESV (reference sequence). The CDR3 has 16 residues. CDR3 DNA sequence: TGTGCCAGCAGCTTGACGACGGGACAGCTCTACAATGAGCAGTTCTTC. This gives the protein CASSLTTGQLYNEQFF.

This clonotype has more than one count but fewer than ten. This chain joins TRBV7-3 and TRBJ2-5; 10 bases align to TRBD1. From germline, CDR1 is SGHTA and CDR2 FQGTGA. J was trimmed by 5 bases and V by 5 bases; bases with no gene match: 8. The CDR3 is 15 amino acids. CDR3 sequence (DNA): TGTGCCAGCAGCAACCGGGACAGGGGTGATGAGACCCAGTACTTC. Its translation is CASSNRDRGDETQYF. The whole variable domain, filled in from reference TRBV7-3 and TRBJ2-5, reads GAGVSQTPSNKVTEKGKYVELRCDPISGHTALYWYRQSLGQGPEFLIYFQGTGAADDSGLPNDRFFAVRPEGSVSTLKIQRTERGDSAVYLCASSNRDRGDETQYFGPGTRLLVL.

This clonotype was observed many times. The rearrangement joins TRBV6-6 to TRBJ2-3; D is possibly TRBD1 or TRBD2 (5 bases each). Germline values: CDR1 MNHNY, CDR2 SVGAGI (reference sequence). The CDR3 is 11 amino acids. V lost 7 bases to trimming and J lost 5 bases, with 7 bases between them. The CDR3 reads CASMRGDTQYF. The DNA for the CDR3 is TGTGCCAGCATGAGGGGAGATACGCAGTATTTT.

The DNA for the CDR3 is TGTGCCAGTAGCCTCCCTAGCGGGAGTAGGCATGAGCAGTTCTTC. Its protein is CASSLPSGSRHEQFF. The J gene is TRBJ2-1, the V gene TRBV19; 10 bases align to TRBD2. Germline trimming cut 6 bases from V and 8 bases from J; bases unmatched to any gene: 10. The CDR3 is 15 residues long. The germline V gene encodes CDR1 LNHDA and CDR2 SQIVND (reference sequence). Using reference TRBV19 and TRBJ2-1 for the parts outside the CDR3, the full variable domain is DGGITQSPKYLFRKEGQNVTLSCEQNLNHDAMYWYRQDPGQGLRLIYYSQIVNDFQKGDIAEGYSVSREKKESFPLTVTSAQKNPTAFYLCASSLPSGSRHEQFFGPGTRLTVL.

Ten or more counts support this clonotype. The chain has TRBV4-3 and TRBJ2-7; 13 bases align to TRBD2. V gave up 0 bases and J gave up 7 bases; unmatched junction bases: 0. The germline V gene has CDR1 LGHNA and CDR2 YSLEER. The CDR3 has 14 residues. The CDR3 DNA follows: TGCGCCAGCAGCCAAGAGGGACTAGCGGGAGAGCAGTACTTC. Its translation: CASSQEGLAGEQYF.